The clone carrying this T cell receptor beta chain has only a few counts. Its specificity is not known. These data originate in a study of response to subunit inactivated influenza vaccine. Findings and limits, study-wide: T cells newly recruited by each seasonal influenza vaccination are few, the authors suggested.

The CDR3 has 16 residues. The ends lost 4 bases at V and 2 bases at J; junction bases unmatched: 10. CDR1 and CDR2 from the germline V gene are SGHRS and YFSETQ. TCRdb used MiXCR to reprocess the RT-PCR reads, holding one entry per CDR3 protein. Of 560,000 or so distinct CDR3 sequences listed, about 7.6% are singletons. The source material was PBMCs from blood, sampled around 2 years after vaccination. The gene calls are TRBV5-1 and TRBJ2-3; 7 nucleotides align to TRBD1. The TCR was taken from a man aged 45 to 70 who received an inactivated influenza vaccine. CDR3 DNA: TGCGCCAGCAGCAAGGAGACAGGGAGTCTCACAGATACGCAGTATTTT. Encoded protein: CASSKETGSLTDTQYF.